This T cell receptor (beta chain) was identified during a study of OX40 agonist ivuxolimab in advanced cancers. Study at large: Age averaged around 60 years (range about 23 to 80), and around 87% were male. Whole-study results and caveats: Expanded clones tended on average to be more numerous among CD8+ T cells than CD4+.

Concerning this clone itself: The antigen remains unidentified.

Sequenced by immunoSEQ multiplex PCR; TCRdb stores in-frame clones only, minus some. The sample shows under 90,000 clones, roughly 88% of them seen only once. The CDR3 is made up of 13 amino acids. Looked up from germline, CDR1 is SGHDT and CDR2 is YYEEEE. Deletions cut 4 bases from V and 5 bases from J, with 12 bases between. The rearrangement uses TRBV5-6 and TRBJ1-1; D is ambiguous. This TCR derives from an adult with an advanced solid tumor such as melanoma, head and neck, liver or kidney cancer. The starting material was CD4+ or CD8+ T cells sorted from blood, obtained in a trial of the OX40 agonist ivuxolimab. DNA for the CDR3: TGTGCCAGCAGCCTCGCCCTGGGGACTGAAGCTTTCTTT. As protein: CASSLALGTEAFF.